The text below deals with one T cell receptor beta chain. The data are from a study of blood T cell repertoires in COVID-19. The method was immunoSEQ multiplex PCR; TCRdb's version includes in-frame clones alone and lacks a portion of them. Here the sample spans fewer than 120,000 clones, nearly 90% being singletons. Sample: peripheral blood. This sequence originates from a human donor in a cohort sampled during active COVID-19.

In nucleotides, the CDR3 is TGTGCCAGCAGCCCCGGGACAGGGTACGGGGAGCTGTTTTTT. Translation: CASSPGTGYGELFF. This sequence joins TRBV7-9 and TRBJ2-2; 9 bases agree with TRBD1. V lost 5 bases to trimming and J lost 7 bases; unmatched junction nucleotides: 5. The germline V gene encodes CDR1 SEHNR and CDR2 FQNEAQ (reference sequence). The CDR3 spans 14 residues.